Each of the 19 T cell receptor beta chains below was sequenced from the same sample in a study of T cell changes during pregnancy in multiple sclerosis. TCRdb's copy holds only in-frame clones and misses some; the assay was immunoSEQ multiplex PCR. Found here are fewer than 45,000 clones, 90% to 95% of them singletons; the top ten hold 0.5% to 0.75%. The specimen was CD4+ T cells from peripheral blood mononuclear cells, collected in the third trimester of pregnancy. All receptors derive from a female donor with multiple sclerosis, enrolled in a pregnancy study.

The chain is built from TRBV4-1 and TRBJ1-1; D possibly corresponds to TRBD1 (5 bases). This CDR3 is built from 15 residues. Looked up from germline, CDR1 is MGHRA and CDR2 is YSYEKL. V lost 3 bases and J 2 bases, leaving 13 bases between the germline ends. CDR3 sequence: CASSHLGGVNTEAFF. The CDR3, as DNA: TGCGCCAGCAGCCACCTGGGGGGGGTCAACACTGAAGCTTTCTTT.

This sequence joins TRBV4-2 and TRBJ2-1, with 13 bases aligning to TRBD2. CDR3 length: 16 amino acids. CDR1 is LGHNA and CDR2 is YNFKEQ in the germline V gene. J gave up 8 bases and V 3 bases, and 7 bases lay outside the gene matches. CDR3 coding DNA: TGTGCCAGCAGCCATGGACTAGCGGGAGTTTCGGATGAGCAGTTCTTC. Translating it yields CASSHGLAGVSDEQFF.

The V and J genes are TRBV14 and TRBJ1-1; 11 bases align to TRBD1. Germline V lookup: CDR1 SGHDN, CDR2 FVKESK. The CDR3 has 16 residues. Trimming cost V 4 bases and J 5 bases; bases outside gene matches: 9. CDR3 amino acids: CASSPEVGTGGTEAFF. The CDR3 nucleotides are TGTGCCAGCAGCCCCGAGGTAGGGACAGGGGGTACTGAAGCTTTCTTT.

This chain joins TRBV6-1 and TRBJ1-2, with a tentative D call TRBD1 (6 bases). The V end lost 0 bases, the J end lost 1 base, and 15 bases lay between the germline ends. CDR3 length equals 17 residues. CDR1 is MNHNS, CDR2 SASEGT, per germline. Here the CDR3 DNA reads TGTGCCAGCAGTGAAGCTCGAAGGAGACAGGATAACTATGGCTACACCTTC. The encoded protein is CASSEARRRQDNYGYTF.

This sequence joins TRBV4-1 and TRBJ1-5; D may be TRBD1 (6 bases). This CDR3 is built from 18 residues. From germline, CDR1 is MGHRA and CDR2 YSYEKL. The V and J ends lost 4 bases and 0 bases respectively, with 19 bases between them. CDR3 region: CASSPDPGHADSNQPQHF. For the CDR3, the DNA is TGCGCCAGCAGCCCCGATCCGGGACATGCGGATAGCAATCAGCCCCAGCATTTT.

The CDR3 loop is CAWSAQHGVGWPQHF. Here the CDR3 DNA reads TGTGCCTGGAGCGCCCAACACGGGGTCGGGTGGCCCCAGCATTTT. This chain connects TRBV30 to TRBJ1-5; no clear D. This CDR3 is 15 amino acids long. Per germline, CDR1 GTSNPN and CDR2 SVGIG (reference sequence). Trimming shortened V by 3 bases and J by 9 bases, and 21 bases separated the two germline ends.

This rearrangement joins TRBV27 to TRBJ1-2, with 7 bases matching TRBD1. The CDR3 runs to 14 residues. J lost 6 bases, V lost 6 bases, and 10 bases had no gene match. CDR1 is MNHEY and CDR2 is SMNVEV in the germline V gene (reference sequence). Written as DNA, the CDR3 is TGTGCCAGCAGACTCCAGGGACAGATAAATGGCTACACCTTC. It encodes CASRLQGQINGYTF.

For the CDR3, the DNA is TGTGCCTGGAGCCCTCCGGCAGGGACCTACGAGCAGTACTTC. Its translation: CAWSPPAGTYEQYF. The V call is TRBV30, the J call TRBJ2-7; perhaps TRBD1 as D (5 bases). Germline loops: CDR1 GTSNPN, CDR2 SVGIG (reference sequence). The CDR3 is 14 residues long. Trimming cost V 3 bases and J 2 bases, with 14 bases left between them.

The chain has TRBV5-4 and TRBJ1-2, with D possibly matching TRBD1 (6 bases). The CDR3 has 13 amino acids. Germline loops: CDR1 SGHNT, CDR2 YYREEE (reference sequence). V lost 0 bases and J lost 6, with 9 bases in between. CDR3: CASSLEGGDGYTF. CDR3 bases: TGTGCCAGCAGCTTGGAAGGGGGGGATGGCTACACCTTC. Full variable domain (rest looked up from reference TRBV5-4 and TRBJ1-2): ETGVTQSPTHLIKTRGQQVTLRCSSQSGHNTVSWYQQALGQGPQFIFQYYREEENGRGNFPPRFSGLQFPNYSSELNVNALELDDSALYLCASSLEGGDGYTFGSGTRLTVV.

CDR3 region: CASSPPEAGGRTGELFF. In DNA, the CDR3 is TGTGCCAGCTCACCACCTGAAGCGGGAGGGAGGACCGGGGAGCTGTTTTTT. The J gene is TRBJ2-2, the V gene TRBV18; 10 bases agree with TRBD2. The CDR3 extends over 17 amino acids. Germline trimming cut 0 bases from V and 5 bases from J; bases unmatched to any gene: 6. Germline CDR1 is KGHSH and CDR2 is LQKENI.

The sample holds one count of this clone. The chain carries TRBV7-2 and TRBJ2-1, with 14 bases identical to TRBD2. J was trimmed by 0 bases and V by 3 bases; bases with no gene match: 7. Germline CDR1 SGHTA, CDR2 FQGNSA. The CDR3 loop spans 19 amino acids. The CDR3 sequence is CASSLRTSGRLLSYNEQFF. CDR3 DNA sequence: TGTGCCAGCAGCTTGAGGACTAGCGGGAGGCTTCTCTCCTACAATGAGCAGTTCTTC. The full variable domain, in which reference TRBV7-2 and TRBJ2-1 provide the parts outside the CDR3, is GAGVSQSPSNKVTEKGKDVELRCDPISGHTALYWYRQSLGQGLEFLIYFQGNSAPDKSGLPSDRFSAERTGGSVSTLTIQRTQQEDSAVYLCASSLRTSGRLLSYNEQFFGPGTRLTVL.

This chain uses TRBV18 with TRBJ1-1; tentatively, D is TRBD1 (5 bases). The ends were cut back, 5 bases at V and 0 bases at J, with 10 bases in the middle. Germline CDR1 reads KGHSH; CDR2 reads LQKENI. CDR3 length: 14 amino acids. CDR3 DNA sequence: TGTGCCAGCTCAGACAGTTCCATGAACACTGAAGCTTTCTTT. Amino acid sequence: CASSDSSMNTEAFF.

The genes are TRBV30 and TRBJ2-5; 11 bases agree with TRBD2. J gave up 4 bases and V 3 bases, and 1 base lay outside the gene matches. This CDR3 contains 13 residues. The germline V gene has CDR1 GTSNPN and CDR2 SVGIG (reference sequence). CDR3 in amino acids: CAWRLAGGETQYF. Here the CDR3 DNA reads TGTGCCTGGAGGCTAGCGGGAGGAGAGACCCAGTACTTC.

The CDR3: CASSLRGGDTEAFF. In DNA form, the CDR3 reads TGTGCCAGCAGCCTCAGGGGAGGGGACACTGAAGCTTTCTTT. The chain is built from TRBV7-3 and TRBJ1-1, with D maybe TRBD1 (6 bases). The germline V and J ends were trimmed by 5 bases and 3 bases, with 13 bases remaining between them. Germline-derived CDR1 and CDR2 are SGHTA and FQGTGA. This CDR3 is built from 14 residues.

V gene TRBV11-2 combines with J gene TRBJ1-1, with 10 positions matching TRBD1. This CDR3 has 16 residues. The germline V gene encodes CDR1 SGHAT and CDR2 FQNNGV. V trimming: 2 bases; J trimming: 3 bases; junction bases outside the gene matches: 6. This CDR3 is CASSLTAGTGDTEAFF. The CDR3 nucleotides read TGTGCCAGCAGCTTAACGGCCGGGACAGGGGACACTGAAGCTTTCTTT.

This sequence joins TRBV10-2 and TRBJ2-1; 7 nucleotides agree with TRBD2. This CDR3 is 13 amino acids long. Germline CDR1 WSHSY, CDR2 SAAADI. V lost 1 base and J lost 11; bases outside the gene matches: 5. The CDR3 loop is CASSEWEGRQQFF. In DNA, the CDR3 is TGCGCCAGCAGTGAGTGGGAGGGACGACAGCAGTTCTTC.

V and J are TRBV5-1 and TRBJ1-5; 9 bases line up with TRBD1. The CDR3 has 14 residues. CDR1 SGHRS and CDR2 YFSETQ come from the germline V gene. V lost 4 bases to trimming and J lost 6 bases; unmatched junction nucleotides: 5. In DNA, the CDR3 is TGCGCCAGCAGCCCAGGACAGGGGATTCAGCCCCAGCATTTT. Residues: CASSPGQGIQPQHF. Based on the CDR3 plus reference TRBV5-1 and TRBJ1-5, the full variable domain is KAGVTQTPRYLIKTRGQQVTLSCSPISGHRSVSWYQQTPGQGLQFLFEYFSETQRNKGNFPGRFSGRQFSNSRSEMNVSTLELGDSALYLCASSPGQGIQPQHFGDGTRLSIL.

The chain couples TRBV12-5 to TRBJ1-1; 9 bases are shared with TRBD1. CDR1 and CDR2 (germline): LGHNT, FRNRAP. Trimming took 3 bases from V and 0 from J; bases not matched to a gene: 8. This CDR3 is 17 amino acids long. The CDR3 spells CASGFIFGTGMNTEAFF. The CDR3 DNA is TGTGCTAGTGGTTTTATCTTTGGGACAGGGATGAACACTGAAGCTTTCTTT. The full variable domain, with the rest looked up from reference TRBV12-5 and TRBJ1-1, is DARVTQTPRHKVTEMGQEVTMRCQPILGHNTVFWYRQTMMQGLELLAYFRNRAPLDDSGMPKDRFSAEMPDATLATLKIQPSEPRDSAVYFCASGFIFGTGMNTEAFFGQGTRLTVV.

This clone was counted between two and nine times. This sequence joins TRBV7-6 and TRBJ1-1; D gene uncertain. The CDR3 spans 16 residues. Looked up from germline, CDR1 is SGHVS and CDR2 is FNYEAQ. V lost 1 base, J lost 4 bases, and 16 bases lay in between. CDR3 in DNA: TGTGCCAGCAGCTTAGGTCTGGGAGTACAAGCCACTGAAGCTTTCTTT. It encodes CASSLGLGVQATEAFF.